This T cell receptor beta chain was observed in a study of cytomegalovirus exposure and HLA in healthy donors. Study results and caveats: A later analysis linked a missense variant in DCLRE1C to the trimming of TCR beta V and J genes. HLA alleles were associated with 18,000 or so TCR beta sequences in a later analysis at 0.05 false discovery rate. The study designated 150 or so TCR beta chains cytomegalovirus-associated.

As regards this clone: Antigen: not known.

13 Jbeta primers and 60 Vbeta primers were used for the PCR. The data were produced by immunoSEQ multiplex PCR, yet TCRdb's version contains in-frame clones alone and is incomplete. The sample contains 90,000 to 110,000 clones, around 75% of which appear only once. Material: PBMCs. This clonotype was sampled from a man aged 40-49 years in good health and CMV-seronegative.

CDR3 loop: CATSSGQAYSNQPQHF. CDR3 nucleotide sequence: TGTGCCACCTCTTCTGGGCAGGCCTATAGCAATCAGCCCCAGCATTTT. The V call is TRBV10-3, the J call TRBJ1-5; D remains ambiguous. V was trimmed by 10 bases and J by 0 bases, leaving 19 bases between them. Germline CDR1 ENHRY, CDR2 SYGVKD. The CDR3 runs 16 residues.